The rows below give T cell receptor beta chains drawn from one sample of a study of technical replicates of blood from a few donors. The table came from immunoSEQ multiplex PCR; TCRdb's copy has only in-frame clones and leaves some out. The sample has about 75,000 clones, approximately 97% seen once; the top ten hold under 0.35%. What was sequenced was T cells isolated from PBMCs. These receptors were collected from a human donor in good health. Each CDR3 is given with its conserved first and last residue. D genes are given only for firm matches. A clone size is listed for some rows: how often the clone was seen (once, few, many), or a class if it is expanded.

DNA,CDR3,size,J,length,V,D
TGTGCCAGCAGGGGCCTTTCCTACAATGAGCAGTTCTTC,CASRGLSYNEQFF,once,TRBJ2-1,13,TRBV6-5,.
TGTGCCAGCAGCGAAACAAATGAGCAGTTCTTC,CASSETNEQFF,.,TRBJ2-1,11,TRBV7-6,.
TGTGCCTGGAACACAGGGAGTAACTATGGCTACACCTTC,CAWNTGSNYGYTF,.,TRBJ1-2,13,TRBV30,.
TGTGCCAGCAGAACAGGTTACTCTGGAAACACCATATATTTT,CASRTGYSGNTIYF,.,TRBJ1-3,14,TRBV2,.
TGCGCCAGCAGCTTGGCGGCAGGGATCTCCTACGAGCAGTACTTC,CASSLAAGISYEQYF,.,TRBJ2-7,15,TRBV5-1,.
TGTGCCAGCAGCCGACAGGGGGCTGGTGGGGCCAACGTCCTGACTTTC,CASSRQGAGGANVLTF,.,TRBJ2-6,16,TRBV7-6,TRBD1
TGTGCCAGCAGCTTCGGGACACAAGAGACCCAGTACTTC,CASSFGTQETQYF,.,TRBJ2-5,13,TRBV5-5,.
TGTGCCAGCAGCTTGGGACCGGGGGGCAATGAGCAGTTCTTC,CASSLGPGGNEQFF,.,TRBJ2-1,14,TRBV5-7,TRBD2
TGTGCCAGTAGTATTAACAGGGAGCGGAACATTCAGTACTTC,CASSINRERNIQYF,.,TRBJ2-4,14,TRBV19,.
TGTGCCAGCAGCCATGTGACAGGGGCGACCTACGAGCAGTACTTC,CASSHVTGATYEQYF,.,TRBJ2-7,15,TRBV4-2,TRBD1
TGTGCCAGCAGTTTTTATAGCAATCAGCCCCAGCATTTT,CASSFYSNQPQHF,.,TRBJ1-5,13,TRBV27,.
TGTGCCAGCAGCTTAGGCAGCGGGATATACGAGCAGTACTTC,CASSLGSGIYEQYF,.,TRBJ2-7,14,TRBV11-2,TRBD2
TGTGCCAGCTGGTCAGGGTTGTCCACTGAAGCTTTCTTT,CASWSGLSTEAFF,.,TRBJ1-1,13,TRBV6-6,.
TGTGCCAGCAGTTACGTTGGTAGCGGGTTATATGAGCAGTTCTTC,CASSYVGSGLYEQFF,.,TRBJ2-1,15,TRBV6-5,TRBD2
TGTGCCAGCAGCGCACAGGGTGGTCAGCCCCAGCATTTT,CASSAQGGQPQHF,.,TRBJ1-5,13,TRBV7-9,.
TGTGCCAGCAGCCGGACAGTTAACCGAGACACTGAAGCTTTCTTT,CASSRTVNRDTEAFF,.,TRBJ1-1,15,TRBV11-1,.
TGTGCTAGCACCTCCGGGACGAACACCGGGGAGCTGTTTTTT,CASTSGTNTGELFF,.,TRBJ2-2,14,TRBV7-7,.
TGTGCCAGCAGCTCCCGAGGGGGCCGGGGCTACACCTTC,CASSSRGGRGYTF,.,TRBJ1-2,13,TRBV11-3,TRBD1
TGTGCCAGCAGCTTAAGGGGGGGGACCCAGTACTTC,CASSLRGGTQYF,.,TRBJ2-5,12,TRBV5-4,.